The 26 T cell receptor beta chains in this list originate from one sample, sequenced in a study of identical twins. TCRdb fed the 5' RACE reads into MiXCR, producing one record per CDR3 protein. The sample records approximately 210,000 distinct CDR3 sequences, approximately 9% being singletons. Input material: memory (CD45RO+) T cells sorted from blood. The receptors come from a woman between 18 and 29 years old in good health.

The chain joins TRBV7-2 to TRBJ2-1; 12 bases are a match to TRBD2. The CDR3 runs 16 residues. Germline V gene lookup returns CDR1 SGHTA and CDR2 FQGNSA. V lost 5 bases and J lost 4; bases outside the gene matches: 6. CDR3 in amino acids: CASSGGLAGPYNEQFF. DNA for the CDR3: TGTGCCAGCAGCGGGGGACTAGCGGGCCCGTACAATGAGCAGTTCTTC.

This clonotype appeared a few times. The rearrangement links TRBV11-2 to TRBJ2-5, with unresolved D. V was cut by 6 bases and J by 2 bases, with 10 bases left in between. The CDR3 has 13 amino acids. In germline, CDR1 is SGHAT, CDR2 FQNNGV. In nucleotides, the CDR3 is TGTGCCAGCAGGAAGGGTTTACAAGAGACCCAGTACTTC. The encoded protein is CASRKGLQETQYF.

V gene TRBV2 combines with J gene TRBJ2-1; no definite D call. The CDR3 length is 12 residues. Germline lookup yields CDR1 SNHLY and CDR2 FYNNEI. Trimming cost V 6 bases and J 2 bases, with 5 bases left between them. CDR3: CASRVTYNEQFF. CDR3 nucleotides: TGTGCCAGCAGGGTAACCTACAATGAGCAGTTCTTC. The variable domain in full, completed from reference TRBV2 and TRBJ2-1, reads EPEVTQTPSHQVTQMGQEVILRCVPISNHLYFYWYRQILGQKVEFLVSFYNNEISEKSEIFDDQFSVERPDGSNFTLKIRSTKLEDSAMYFCASRVTYNEQFFGPGTRLTVL.

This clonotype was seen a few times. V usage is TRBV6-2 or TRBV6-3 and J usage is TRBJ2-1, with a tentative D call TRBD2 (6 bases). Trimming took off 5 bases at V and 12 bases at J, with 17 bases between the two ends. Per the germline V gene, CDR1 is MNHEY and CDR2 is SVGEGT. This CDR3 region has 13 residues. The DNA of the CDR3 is TGTGCCAGCAGTGGGGGACTCCAGATAGCGCAGTTCTTC. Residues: CASSGGLQIAQFF.

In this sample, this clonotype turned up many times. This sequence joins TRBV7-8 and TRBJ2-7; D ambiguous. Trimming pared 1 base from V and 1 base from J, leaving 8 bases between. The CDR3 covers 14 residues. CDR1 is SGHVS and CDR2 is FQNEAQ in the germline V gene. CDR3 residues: CASSLGGNSYEQYF. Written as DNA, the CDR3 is TGTGCCAGCAGCTTAGGGGGTAATTCCTACGAGCAGTACTTC.

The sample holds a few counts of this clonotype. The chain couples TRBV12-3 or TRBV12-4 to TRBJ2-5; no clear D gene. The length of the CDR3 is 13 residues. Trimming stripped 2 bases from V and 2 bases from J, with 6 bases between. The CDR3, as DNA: TGTGCCAGCAGTTTACGCAGGCAAGAGACCCAGTACTTC. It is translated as CASSLRRQETQYF.

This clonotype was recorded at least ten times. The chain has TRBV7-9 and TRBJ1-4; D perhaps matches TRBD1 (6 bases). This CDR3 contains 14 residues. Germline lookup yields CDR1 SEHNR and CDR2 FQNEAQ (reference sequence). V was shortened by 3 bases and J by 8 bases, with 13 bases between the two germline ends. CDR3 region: CASSFSGANEKLFF. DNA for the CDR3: TGTGCCAGCAGCTTTTCAGGGGCCAACGAAAAACTGTTTTTT.

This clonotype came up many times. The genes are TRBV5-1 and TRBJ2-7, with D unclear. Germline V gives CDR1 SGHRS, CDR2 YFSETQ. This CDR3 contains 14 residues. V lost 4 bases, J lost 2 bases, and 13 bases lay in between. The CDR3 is CASSKGNTPYEQYF. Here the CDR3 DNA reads TGCGCCAGCAGCAAAGGCAATACCCCCTACGAGCAGTACTTC.

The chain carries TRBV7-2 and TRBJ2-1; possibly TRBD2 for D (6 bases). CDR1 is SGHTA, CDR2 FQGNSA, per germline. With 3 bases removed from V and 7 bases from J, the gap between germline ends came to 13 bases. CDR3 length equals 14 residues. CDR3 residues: CASSFTRGMNEQFF. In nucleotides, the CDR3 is TGTGCCAGCAGCTTCACCCGGGGGATGAATGAGCAGTTCTTC.

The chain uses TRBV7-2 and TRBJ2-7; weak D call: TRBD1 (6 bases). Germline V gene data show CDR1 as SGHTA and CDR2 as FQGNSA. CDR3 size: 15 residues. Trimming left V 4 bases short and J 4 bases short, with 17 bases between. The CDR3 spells CASSSSSDRPYEQYF. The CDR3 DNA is TGTGCCAGCAGCTCCTCCTCGGACAGACCTTACGAGCAGTACTTC.

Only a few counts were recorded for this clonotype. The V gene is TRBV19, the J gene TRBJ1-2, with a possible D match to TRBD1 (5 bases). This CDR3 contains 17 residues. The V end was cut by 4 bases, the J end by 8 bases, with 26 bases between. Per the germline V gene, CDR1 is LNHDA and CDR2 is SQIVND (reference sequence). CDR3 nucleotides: TGTGCCAGTAGTACCCAACAGGATACGGATGGGCGAAAGGGCTACACCTTC. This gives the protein CASSTQQDTDGRKGYTF.

The CDR3 reads CASSSQTSYQETQYF. In nucleotides, the CDR3 is TGTGCCAGCAGCTCACAGACATCGTACCAAGAGACCCAGTACTTC. The chain is built from TRBV7-2 and TRBJ2-5; D ambiguous. The CDR3 loop spans 15 amino acids. CDR1 and CDR2 (germline): SGHTA, FQGNSA. Trimming pared 4 bases from V and 0 bases from J, leaving 12 bases between.

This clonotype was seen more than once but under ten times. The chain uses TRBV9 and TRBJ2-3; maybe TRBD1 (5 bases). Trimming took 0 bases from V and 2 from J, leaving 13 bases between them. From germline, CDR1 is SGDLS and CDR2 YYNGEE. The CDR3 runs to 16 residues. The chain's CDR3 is CASSVEDSQFTDTQYF. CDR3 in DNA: TGTGCCAGCAGCGTAGAAGACAGTCAGTTCACAGATACGCAGTATTTT.

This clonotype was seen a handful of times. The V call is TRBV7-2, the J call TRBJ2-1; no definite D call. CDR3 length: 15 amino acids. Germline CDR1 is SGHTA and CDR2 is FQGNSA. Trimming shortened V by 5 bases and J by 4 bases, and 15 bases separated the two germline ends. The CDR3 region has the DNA TGTGCCAGCAGCCAAGTACTTAACCGATACAATGAGCAGTTCTTC. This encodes CASSQVLNRYNEQFF.

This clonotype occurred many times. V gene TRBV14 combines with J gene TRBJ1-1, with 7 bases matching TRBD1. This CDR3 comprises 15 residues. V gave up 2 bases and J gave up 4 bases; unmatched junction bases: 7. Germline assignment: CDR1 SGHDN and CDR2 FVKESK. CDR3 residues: CASSQYQGGRTEAFF. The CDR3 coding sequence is TGTGCCAGCAGCCAATACCAGGGGGGACGCACTGAAGCTTTCTTT.

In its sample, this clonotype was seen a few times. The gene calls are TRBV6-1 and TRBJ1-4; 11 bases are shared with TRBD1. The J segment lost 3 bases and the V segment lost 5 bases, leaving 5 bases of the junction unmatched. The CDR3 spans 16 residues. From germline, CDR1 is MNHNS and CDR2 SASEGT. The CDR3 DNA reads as TGTGCCAGCAGTCGGACAGGGGGCCAGGCTAATGAAAAACTGTTTTTT. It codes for CASSRTGGQANEKLFF.

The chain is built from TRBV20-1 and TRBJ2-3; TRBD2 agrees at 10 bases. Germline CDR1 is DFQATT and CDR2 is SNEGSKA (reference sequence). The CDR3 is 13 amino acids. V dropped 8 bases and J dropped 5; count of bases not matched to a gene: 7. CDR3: CSISRTSGDTQYF. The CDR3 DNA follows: TGCAGTATTTCTCGGACTAGCGGAGATACGCAGTATTTT.

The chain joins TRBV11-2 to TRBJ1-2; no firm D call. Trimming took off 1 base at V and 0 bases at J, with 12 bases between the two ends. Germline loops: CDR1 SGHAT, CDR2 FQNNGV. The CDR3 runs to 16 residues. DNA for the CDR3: TGTGCCAGCAGCTTAGTCTTCGGGAGCACTAACTATGGCTACACCTTC. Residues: CASSLVFGSTNYGYTF.

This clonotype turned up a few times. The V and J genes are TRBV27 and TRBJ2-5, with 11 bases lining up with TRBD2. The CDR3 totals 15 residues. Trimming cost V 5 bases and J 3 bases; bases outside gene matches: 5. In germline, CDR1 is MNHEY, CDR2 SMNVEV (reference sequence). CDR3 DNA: TGTGCCAGCAGTAAACTAGCGGGAGCAAAAGAGACCCAGTACTTC. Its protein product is CASSKLAGAKETQYF.

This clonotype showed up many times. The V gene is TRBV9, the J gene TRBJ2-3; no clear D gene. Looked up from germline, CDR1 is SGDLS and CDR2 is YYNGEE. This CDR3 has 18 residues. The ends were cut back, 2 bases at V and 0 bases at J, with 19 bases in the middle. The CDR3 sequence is CASSVHHVGEASTDTQYF. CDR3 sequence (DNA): TGTGCCAGCAGCGTCCACCACGTAGGAGAAGCTAGCACAGATACGCAGTATTTT.

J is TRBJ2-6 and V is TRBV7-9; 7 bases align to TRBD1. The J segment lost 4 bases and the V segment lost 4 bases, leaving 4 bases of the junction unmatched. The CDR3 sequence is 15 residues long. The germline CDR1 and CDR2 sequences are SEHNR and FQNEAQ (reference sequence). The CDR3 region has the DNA TGTGCCAGCAGCTGGGACAGAGCCGGGGCCAACGTCCTGACTTTC. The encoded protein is CASSWDRAGANVLTF. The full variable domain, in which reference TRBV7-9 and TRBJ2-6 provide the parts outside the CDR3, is DTGVSQNPRHKITKRGQNVTFRCDPISEHNRLYWYRQTLGQGPEFLTYFQNEAQLEKSRLLSDRFSAERPKGSFSTLEIQRTEQGDSAMYLCASSWDRAGANVLTFGAGSRLTVL.

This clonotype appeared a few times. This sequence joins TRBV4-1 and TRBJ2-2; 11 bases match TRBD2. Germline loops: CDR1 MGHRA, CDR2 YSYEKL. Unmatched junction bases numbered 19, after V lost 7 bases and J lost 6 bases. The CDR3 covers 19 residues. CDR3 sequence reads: CASTRREILAGATAGELFF. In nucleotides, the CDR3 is TGCGCCAGCACCCGACGGGAGATACTAGCGGGGGCCACTGCCGGGGAGCTGTTTTTT.

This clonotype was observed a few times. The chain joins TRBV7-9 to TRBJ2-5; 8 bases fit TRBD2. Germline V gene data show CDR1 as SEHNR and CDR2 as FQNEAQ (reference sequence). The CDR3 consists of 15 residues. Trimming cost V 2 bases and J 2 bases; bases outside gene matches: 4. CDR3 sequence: CASSLFASGQETQYF. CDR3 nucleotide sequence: TGTGCCAGCAGCTTATTTGCTAGCGGGCAAGAGACCCAGTACTTC.

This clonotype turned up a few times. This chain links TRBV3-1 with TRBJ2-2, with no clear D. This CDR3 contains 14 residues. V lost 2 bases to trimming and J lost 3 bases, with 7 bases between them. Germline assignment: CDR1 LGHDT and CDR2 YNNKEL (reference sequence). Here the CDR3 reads CASSQRLDTGELFF. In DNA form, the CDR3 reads TGTGCCAGCAGCCAAAGGTTGGACACCGGGGAGCTGTTTTTT.

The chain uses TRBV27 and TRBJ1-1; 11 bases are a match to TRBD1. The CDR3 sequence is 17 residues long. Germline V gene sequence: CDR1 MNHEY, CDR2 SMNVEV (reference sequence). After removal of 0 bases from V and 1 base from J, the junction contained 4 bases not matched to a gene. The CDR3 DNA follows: TGTGCCAGCAGTTTATCGCGGACAGGGGGCAGGAACACTGAAGCTTTCTTT. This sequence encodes CASSLSRTGGRNTEAFF.

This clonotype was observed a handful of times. CDR3 nucleotides: TGTGCCAGCACCCAACCCGCGTCAGGGGGCAAAGAGACCCAGTACTTC. It yields the protein CASTQPASGGKETQYF. This chain links TRBV11-2 with TRBJ2-5; TRBD1 matches at 8 bases. This CDR3 is 16 amino acids long. CDR1 and CDR2 (germline): SGHAT, FQNNGV. V was clipped by 7 bases and J by 3 bases; unmatched bases: 13.